Given below is one T cell receptor (beta chain) in context. Its antigen is unknown. This sample is drawn from a study of T cell responses to AZD1222 COVID-19 vaccine. V lost 3 bases, J lost 5 bases, and 6 bases stayed unmatched. Germline V gene data show CDR1 as DFQATT and CDR2 as SNEGSKA (reference sequence). The CDR3 is 14 residues long. TCRdb's copy holds only in-frame clones and misses some; the assay was immunoSEQ multiplex PCR. This table has some 120,000 clones, 75% to 95% appearing once. Study-wide results and caveats: After the peak T cell response, and only then, were repertoires sampled. Donors in the cohort were predominantly white British and more often female, and clonal diversity was possibly underestimated. At baseline, just a handful of AZD1222 recipients tested seropositive.

The TCR originated in an adult who received the MenACWY meningococcal vaccine as a control. The sequencing used peripheral blood, collected 28 days after the second dose of the MenACWY control vaccine. This chain uses TRBV20-1 with TRBJ2-1; 8 bases line up with TRBD2. CDR3 in amino acids: CSASASGGHNEQFF. CDR3 DNA sequence: TGCAGTGCTAGTGCGAGCGGGGGACACAATGAGCAGTTCTTC.